This TCR beta chain comes out of a study of shared clonotypes between healthy human individuals. Profiled with immunoSEQ multiplex PCR; TCRdb holds only in-frame clones, not every one. The sample carries about 1.1 million clones, 60% to 85% recorded once. From germline, CDR1 is MDHEN and CDR2 SYDVKM. The CDR3 extends over 15 amino acids. The V and J ends lost 1 base and 0 bases respectively, with 6 bases between them. This clone occurred many times. Its antigen is not identified. This same CDR3 is encoded by further DNA sequences in the sample. The study separated CD4+ cells into CD45RA+ naive and CD45RA-negative memory subsets. Overall study findings and caveats: The study generally estimated greater richness for naive than memory subsets. Between a few donors, naive CD4 clonotypes were shared at a level of around 5.2%.

The material sequenced was memory CD4+ T cells from PBMCs. Regarding subset: CD45RA-negative fraction. The receptor was isolated from a man aged 18 to 30 in good health. Some clones in this sample may be carry-over from other donors' samples. The gene calls are TRBV28 and TRBJ1-4, with a tentative D call TRBD1 (5 bases). CDR3 amino acids: CASSLLGATNEKLFF. In DNA, the CDR3 is TGTGCCAGCAGTTTATTGGGGGCAACTAATGAAAAACTGTTTTTT. The variable domain in full, completed from reference TRBV28 and TRBJ1-4, reads DVKVTQSSRYLVKRTGEKVFLECVQDMDHENMFWYRQDPGLGLRLIYFSYDVKMKEKGDIPEGYSVSREKKERFSLILESASTNQTSMYLCASSLLGATNEKLFFGSGTQLSVL.